Each of the 10 T cell receptor beta chains below was sequenced from the same sample in a study of blood T cell repertoires in COVID-19. The method was immunoSEQ multiplex PCR; TCRdb's version includes in-frame clones alone and lacks a portion of them. The repertoire includes 360,000 or so clones, about 88% of them detected once, and under 1.2% sits in the top ten. Specimen: PBMCs or T cells enriched from blood (not recorded which). All receptors derive from a woman aged 25 to 39 who had been exposed to COVID-19.

On this clone: A junction boundary mismatches the germline segment, possibly from a read error. The gene calls are TRBV2 and TRBJ1-6; tentative D call: TRBD1 (6 bases). This CDR3 has 15 residues. CDR1 and CDR2 (germline): SNHLY, FYNNEI. This CDR3 reads CASSSQGSFNSPLHF. DNA of the CDR3: TGTGCCAGCAGCTCACAGGGATCCTTTAATTCACCCCTCCACTTT.

The chain links TRBV7-2 to TRBJ2-2; 13 bases match TRBD2. V lost 0 bases and J lost 3; bases outside the gene matches: 4. Germline V gives CDR1 SGHTA, CDR2 FQGNSA. The CDR3 is 18 amino acids. The CDR3 here is CASSLARLAGGDTGELFF. CDR3 nucleotide sequence: TGTGCCAGCAGCTTAGCCCGACTAGCGGGAGGCGACACCGGGGAGCTGTTTTTT.

This clone appeared a few times. The rearrangement uses TRBV19 and TRBJ1-1; a weak D match, TRBD1 (5 bases). Germline CDR1 and CDR2: LNHDA and SQIVND (reference sequence). Trimming pared 6 bases from V and 6 bases from J, leaving 17 bases between. The CDR3 length is 14 residues. CDR3 in amino acids: CASSHSWGEAEAFF. In DNA, the CDR3 is TGTGCCAGTAGCCACTCATGGGGGGAAGCTGAAGCTTTCTTT.

The rearrangement links TRBV6-5 to TRBJ2-7; 9 bases are a match to TRBD2. CDR1 and CDR2 (germline): MNHEY, SVGAGI. The trim removed 4 bases at V and 7 bases at J, leaving 11 bases unmatched. CDR3 length equals 15 residues. CDR3 residues: CASSSSGEPPREQYF. In DNA form, the CDR3 reads TGTGCCAGCAGTTCTAGCGGGGAACCACCTCGGGAGCAGTACTTC.

This rearrangement joins TRBV10-3 to TRBJ2-7; possible D gene TRBD1, 6 bases. Germline CDR1 and CDR2: ENHRY and SYGVKD. Trimming shortened V by 3 bases and J by 3 bases, and 12 bases separated the two germline ends. CDR3 length: 14 amino acids. CDR3 residues: CAISETGLVYEQYF. As DNA, the CDR3 is TGTGCCATCAGTGAAACAGGGTTAGTCTACGAGCAGTACTTC.

The rearrangement joins TRBV27 to TRBJ2-7, with 10 bases matching TRBD1. The germline V gene has CDR1 MNHEY and CDR2 SMNVEV (reference sequence). V lost 2 bases and J lost 3; bases outside the gene matches: 10. The CDR3 totals 17 residues. Here the CDR3 reads CASSLAPLGQGNYEQYF. In DNA, the CDR3 is TGTGCCAGCAGTTTAGCCCCCTTGGGACAGGGGAACTACGAGCAGTACTTC.

This chain uses TRBV19 with TRBJ2-6, with D possibly TRBD2 on 5 matching bases. Germline V CDR1 and CDR2: LNHDA, SQIVND (reference sequence). Trimming shortened V by 0 bases and J by 2 bases, and 14 bases separated the two germline ends. The CDR3 runs to 18 residues. The CDR3 coding sequence is TGTGCCAGTAGTATAGAAAATATAGGAGGAGCTGGGGCCAACGTCCTGACTTTC. Residues: CASSIENIGGAGANVLTF.

This chain uses TRBV10-1 with TRBJ1-1, with a weak D call TRBD1 (6 bases). Trimming removed 6 bases at V and 0 bases at J, with 14 bases between. Germline V gives CDR1 WNHNN, CDR2 SYGVQD (reference sequence). The CDR3 is 15 residues long. The CDR3, as DNA: TGCGCCAGCAGCGAGACAGGAGTCATGAACACTGAAGCTTTCTTT. This codes for CASSETGVMNTEAFF.

This rearrangement joins TRBV11-2 to TRBJ2-2, with 8 bases identical to TRBD2. Looked up from germline, CDR1 is SGHAT and CDR2 is FQNNGV. Losses at the gene ends were 3 bases for V and 4 bases for J; bases not matched to a gene: 7. This CDR3 has 16 residues. The CDR3 DNA is TGTGCCAGCAGCTTCAGGACTAGCCCGGGCACCGGGGAGCTGTTTTTT. Its protein is CASSFRTSPGTGELFF.

DNA of the CDR3: TGTGCCAGCAGCCGGACAGGGGGCCCCTCTTACGAGCAGTACTTC. As protein: CASSRTGGPSYEQYF. This chain links TRBV7-8 with TRBJ2-7, with 11 bases identical to TRBD1. Germline V CDR1 and CDR2: SGHVS, FQNEAQ. V trimming: 5 bases; J trimming: 4 bases; junction bases outside the gene matches: 7. The length of the CDR3 is 15 residues.